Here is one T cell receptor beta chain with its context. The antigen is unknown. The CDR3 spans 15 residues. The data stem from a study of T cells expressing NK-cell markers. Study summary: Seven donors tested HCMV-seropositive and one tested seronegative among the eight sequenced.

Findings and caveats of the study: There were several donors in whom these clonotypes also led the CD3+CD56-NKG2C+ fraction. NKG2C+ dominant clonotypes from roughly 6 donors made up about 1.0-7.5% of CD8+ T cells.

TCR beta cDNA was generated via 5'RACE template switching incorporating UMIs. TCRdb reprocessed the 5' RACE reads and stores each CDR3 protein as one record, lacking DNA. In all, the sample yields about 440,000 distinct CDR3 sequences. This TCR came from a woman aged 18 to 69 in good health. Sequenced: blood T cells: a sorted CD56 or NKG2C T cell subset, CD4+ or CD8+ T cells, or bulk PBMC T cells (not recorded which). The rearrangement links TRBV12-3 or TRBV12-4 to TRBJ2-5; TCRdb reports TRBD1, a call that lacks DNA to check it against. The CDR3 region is CASSLGLGGRETQYF.